This T cell receptor (beta chain) was recovered during a study of molecular identifiers for immune sequencing clone quantification. Sorting selected naive CD8 T cells with a CD8+CD4-CCR7+CD45RA+ phenotype. With regard to this clonotype: As yet, its antigen is unknown.

Methods described previously, with TCR primers listed, were used for bulk TCR libraries. TCRdb reprocessed the PCR reads via MiXCR and lists one record per CDR3 protein. The sample lists about 320,000 distinct CDR3 sequences, roughly 23% occurring once. V shed 0 bases and J shed 8 bases, with 11 bases lying between them. This CDR3 contains 14 residues. The V gene's germline CDR1 is LGHNA and CDR2 YSLEER. General observations from the study: Among over 950,000 naive cells, as was reported, spiked Jurkat TCR RNA from one cell was detectable.

This clonotype was obtained from a human donor in good health. Some libraries in this study had Jurkat cell RNA spiked in. Sequences were obtained from naive CD8+ T cells from blood, with Jurkat cell RNA spiked in. Subset described: FACS-sorted CD8+CD4-CCR7+CD45RA+ naive T cells. The chain combines TRBV4-3 with TRBJ2-1; perhaps TRBD1 as D (5 bases). The CDR3 DNA reads as TGCGCCAGCAGCCAAGATGCCAGGGCGGATGAGCAGTTCTTC. Translation: CASSQDARADEQFF.